This is a list of T cell receptor beta chains from one sample in a study of blood T cell repertoires in COVID-19. Some clones are missing from TCRdb's copy, which holds only in-frame ones; the method was immunoSEQ multiplex PCR. The sample records 100,000 to 150,000 clones, 85% being singletons. Input material: peripheral blood. The source of these receptors is a man aged 80 or over with active or convalescent COVID-19. CDR3s include the opening cysteine and the closing phenylalanine or tryptophan. The D gene is left open where the match is weak. The listing skips clone size in some rows; elsewhere it reads once, few, many or a size class.

CASSTGWVNTEAFF TGTGCCAGCTCAACCGGGTGGGTGAACACTGAAGCTTTCTTT TRBJ1-1 NA TRBV6-6 NA
CATSRGWGPSSYNEQFF TGTGCCACCAGCAGAGGCTGGGGGCCTAGCTCCTACAATGAGCAGTTCTTC TRBJ2-1 NA TRBV15 NA
CASSVAGGQSDTQYF TGTGCCAGCAGCGTAGCGGGGGGGCAGTCAGATACGCAGTATTTT TRBJ2-3 few TRBV9 TRBD2
CASSNRGLANEKLFF TGTGCCAGCAGTAATAGGGGGCTAGCTAATGAAAAACTGTTTTTT TRBJ1-4 NA TRBV6-5 TRBD1
CASSGQGPRPQHF TGTGCCAGCAGTGGACAGGGACCGCGGCCCCAGCATTTT TRBJ1-5 NA TRBV2 TRBD1
CASSSWTGGTEAFF TGTGCCAGCAGCTCCTGGACAGGGGGCACTGAAGCTTTCTTT TRBJ1-1 NA TRBV5-4 TRBD1
CASSDNRLAGVSYEQYF TGTGCCAGCAGTGATAATAGACTAGCGGGGGTCTCCTACGAGCAGTACTTC TRBJ2-7 NA TRBV2 TRBD2
CASSLAGANLEAFF TGTGCCAGCAGCTTAGCAGGGGCCAACCTTGAAGCTTTCTTT TRBJ1-1 once TRBV5-4 NA
CASTKRSGNTIYF TGTGCCAGCACTAAGCGCTCTGGAAACACCATATATTTT TRBJ1-3 NA TRBV21-1 NA
CASSQQGQGQPQHF TGTGCCAGCAGTCAACAGGGGCAGGGACAGCCCCAGCATTTT TRBJ1-5 NA TRBV6-5 TRBD1
CAWTLTGGTYGYTF TGTGCCTGGACCTTGACAGGGGGTACCTATGGCTACACCTTC TRBJ1-2 NA TRBV30 TRBD1
CASSLAGHRGNTIYF TGTGCCAGCAGCTTGGCGGGACACCGTGGAAACACCATATATTTT TRBJ1-3 NA TRBV5-4 NA